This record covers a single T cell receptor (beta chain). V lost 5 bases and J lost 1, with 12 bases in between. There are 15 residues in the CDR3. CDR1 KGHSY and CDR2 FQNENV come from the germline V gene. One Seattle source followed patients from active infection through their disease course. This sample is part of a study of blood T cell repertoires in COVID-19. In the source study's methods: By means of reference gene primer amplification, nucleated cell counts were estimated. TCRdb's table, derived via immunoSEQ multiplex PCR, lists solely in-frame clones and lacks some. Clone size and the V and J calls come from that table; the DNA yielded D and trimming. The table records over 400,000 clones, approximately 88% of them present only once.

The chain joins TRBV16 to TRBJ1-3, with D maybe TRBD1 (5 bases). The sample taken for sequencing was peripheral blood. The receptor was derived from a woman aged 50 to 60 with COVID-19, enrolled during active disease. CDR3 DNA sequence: TGTGCCAGCAGCGCAACCAGGGTATCTGGAAACACCATATATTTT. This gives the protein CASSATRVSGNTIYF.